This record concerns one T cell receptor beta chain sequence. Measured with immunoSEQ multiplex PCR; TCRdb has only the in-frame clones, and not every one. The table has about 89,000 clones, 85% to 95% seen once. The sample comes from a study of technical replicates of blood from several donors. Sequencing was carried out using T cells isolated from PBMCs. The receptor comes from a human donor in good health.

CDR3 in DNA: TGCAGCGTTCTAAGGGGGGGCTATGGCTACACCTTC. As protein: CSVLRGGYGYTF. This sequence joins TRBV29-1 and TRBJ1-2; perhaps TRBD1 as D (6 bases). Germline V gene sequence: CDR1 SQVTM, CDR2 ANQGSEA. The ends were cut back, 5 bases at V and 4 bases at J, with 11 bases in the middle. This CDR3 has 12 residues.